The 18 T cell receptor beta chains presented below share a single source sample, sequenced in a study of T-cell reconstitution after alpha-beta-depleted transplantation in children. Preparation of the TCRbeta library was carried out with unique molecular identifiers. TCRdb analysed the PCR reads with MiXCR anew, one entry per CDR3 protein. The profile shows about a million distinct CDR3 sequences, about 29% of them singletons. Source: PBMCs, mostly from graft donor cells, taken 360 days after TCRalphabeta/CD19-depleted stem cell transplant. The receptors stem from a boy younger than two who had a stem cell transplant for SCID, so the T cells may come from the graft donor.

This clonotype was seen a handful of times. This chain connects TRBV5-1 to TRBJ2-7, with TRBD1 matching over 9 bases. The V gene's germline CDR1 is SGHRS and CDR2 YFSETQ. The CDR3 spans 16 residues. Trimming removed 4 bases from V and 6 bases from J; junction bases left unmatched: 14. CDR3 sequence reads: CASSAKQGAQIGEQYF. DNA for the CDR3: TGCGCCAGCAGCGCCAAACAGGGGGCGCAAATCGGCGAGCAGTACTTC.

This clonotype was seen only a few times. The chain recombines TRBV5-5 with TRBJ2-7, with TRBD2 matching 7 bases. Germline CDR1 and CDR2: SGHKS and YYEKEE (reference sequence). The CDR3 is 14 amino acids. Trimming cost V 2 bases and J 4 bases; bases outside gene matches: 6. The CDR3 nucleotides read TGTGCCAGCAGCTTCGGGGGGTTCCGGTACGAGCAGTACTTC. Encoded protein: CASSFGGFRYEQYF.

This clonotype occurred a few times. The DNA of the CDR3 is TGTGCCAGCAGCCCCGACAGGACCAACACTGAAGCTTTCTTT. This encodes CASSPDRTNTEAFF. V usage is TRBV13 and J usage is TRBJ1-1; TRBD1 is a possible D gene (6 bases). Germline V gives CDR1 PRHDT, CDR2 FYEKMQ (reference sequence). CDR3 length: 14 amino acids. Trimming pared 5 bases from V and 2 bases from J, leaving 12 bases between.

The CDR3 sequence is CASKDGGEDPYNEQFF. In nucleotides, the CDR3 is TGCGCCAGCAAGGACGGGGGCGAAGACCCCTACAATGAGCAGTTCTTC. The V call is TRBV5-1, the J call TRBJ2-1, with D perhaps TRBD1 or TRBD2 (6 bases each). The germline V and J ends were trimmed by 6 bases and 2 bases, with 18 bases remaining between them. CDR3 length: 16 residues. Germline V gene sequence: CDR1 SGHRS, CDR2 YFSETQ. The variable domain in full, completed from reference TRBV5-1 and TRBJ2-1, reads KAGVTQTPRYLIKTRGQQVTLSCSPISGHRSVSWYQQTPGQGLQFLFEYFSETQRNKGNFPGRFSGRQFSNSRSEMNVSTLELGDSALYLCASKDGGEDPYNEQFFGPGTRLTVL.

This clonotype was seen a handful of times. The chain has TRBV6-2 or TRBV6-3 and TRBJ2-1; D uncertain. Trimming took off 2 bases at V and 2 bases at J, with 7 bases between the two ends. Germline CDR1 and CDR2: MNHEY and SVGEGT. The CDR3 spans 14 residues. CDR3 bases: TGTGCCAGCAGTTACCGTACTACCTACAATGAGCAGTTCTTC. This codes for CASSYRTTYNEQFF.

In nucleotides, the CDR3 is TGCAGTGCTAGAGGTGGGGATCAGCCCCAGCATTTT. It is translated as CSARGGDQPQHF. This sequence joins TRBV20-1 and TRBJ1-5; no reliable D call. The CDR3 is 12 amino acids. Trimming shortened V by 1 base and J by 5 bases, and 6 bases separated the two germline ends. Germline CDR1 reads DFQATT; CDR2 reads SNEGSKA (reference sequence).

The J gene is TRBJ1-5, the V gene TRBV5-1, with D maybe TRBD1 (6 bases). CDR3 length: 15 residues. V was shortened by 3 bases and J by 3 bases, with 13 bases between the two germline ends. The germline V gene encodes CDR1 SGHRS and CDR2 YFSETQ. CDR3 coding DNA: TGCGCCAGCAGCTCAACAGGGTCCCCCAATCAGCCCCAGCATTTT. The encoded protein is CASSSTGSPNQPQHF.

This clonotype was picked up a small number of times. The chain couples TRBV12-3 or TRBV12-4 to TRBJ1-6, with 8 bases matching TRBD1. V lost 6 bases and J lost 7; bases outside the gene matches: 5. CDR3 length: 14 residues. The CDR3 loop is CASSGTGKNSPLHF. The CDR3 coding sequence is TGTGCCAGCAGCGGGACAGGAAAAAATTCACCCCTCCACTTT.

The genes are TRBV10-3 and TRBJ2-1; D is possibly TRBD2 (6 bases). The CDR3 is 13 residues long. Germline V gene sequence: CDR1 ENHRY, CDR2 SYGVKD. The ends were cut back, 4 bases at V and 6 bases at J, with 10 bases in the middle. The chain's CDR3 is CAISGLVSNEQFF. As DNA, the CDR3 is TGTGCCATCAGTGGACTAGTAAGCAATGAGCAGTTCTTC.

The chain joins TRBV20-1 to TRBJ2-7; no firm D call. Trimming left V 3 bases short and J 6 bases short, with 12 bases between. This CDR3 region has 12 residues. Germline assignment: CDR1 DFQATT and CDR2 SNEGSKA (reference sequence). CDR3 DNA: TGCAGTGCTAGTATTCGGCATTCCGAGCAGTACTTC. This sequence encodes CSASIRHSEQYF.

This clonotype was seen more than once but under ten times. The J gene is TRBJ2-1, the V gene TRBV2; 10 nucleotides align to TRBD2. Germline V gives CDR1 SNHLY, CDR2 FYNNEI. V trimming: 6 bases; J trimming: 2 bases; junction bases outside the gene matches: 4. The length of the CDR3 is 15 residues. CDR3 DNA sequence: TGTGCCAGCAGAGAGAGCGGGGGGGCCTACAATGAGCAGTTCTTC. It translates to CASRESGGAYNEQFF. The full variable domain, rest sourced from reference TRBV2 and TRBJ2-1, is EPEVTQTPSHQVTQMGQEVILRCVPISNHLYFYWYRQILGQKVEFLVSFYNNEISEKSEIFDDQFSVERPDGSNFTLKIRSTKLEDSAMYFCASRESGGAYNEQFFGPGTRLTVL.

This clonotype has a handful of counts. The chain has TRBV9 and TRBJ2-3; 7 bases are a match to TRBD2. CDR3 size: 15 residues. V trimming: 1 base; J trimming: 5 bases; junction bases outside the gene matches: 7. Germline CDR1 SGDLS, CDR2 YYNGEE. The DNA of the CDR3 is TGTGCCAGCAGCGTATTTATCCGGGGGGAAGATACGCAGTATTTT. As protein: CASSVFIRGEDTQYF.

This clonotype was detected once. This chain uses TRBV20-1 with TRBJ2-3; 9 nucleotides align to TRBD2. Germline V gives CDR1 DFQATT, CDR2 SNEGSKA (reference sequence). The CDR3 is made up of 14 amino acids. J was trimmed by 0 bases and V by 6 bases; bases with no gene match: 4. The CDR3 loop is CSAVAGDSTDTQYF. The DNA of the CDR3 is TGCAGTGCCGTAGCGGGGGATAGCACAGATACGCAGTATTTT.

The chain combines TRBV5-6 with TRBJ2-5; 7 bases agree with TRBD1. The CDR3 totals 18 residues. The germline gives CDR1 SGHDT, CDR2 YYEEEE. V lost 0 bases and J lost 1; bases outside the gene matches: 12. In DNA, the CDR3 is TGTGCCAGCAGCTTGGCTGGATCCGGGACAGAAATCCAAGAGACCCAGTACTTC. This encodes CASSLAGSGTEIQETQYF.

This clonotype has just a few counts. The chain links TRBV20-1 to TRBJ2-1; no firm D call. The V and J ends lost 1 base and 4 bases respectively, with 8 bases between them. CDR3 length equals 13 residues. The germline V gene encodes CDR1 DFQATT and CDR2 SNEGSKA (reference sequence). The CDR3, as DNA: TGCAGTGCTAGAGCCCGCCCGTACAATGAGCAGTTCTTC. Translation gives CSARARPYNEQFF.

The CDR3 region has the DNA TGTGCCAGCAGTTTTTTGATGAGTTCTCATAGCTCCTACAATGAGCAGTTCTTC. It translates to CASSFLMSSHSSYNEQFF. The rearrangement uses TRBV27 and TRBJ2-1, with D hard to call. V dropped 3 bases and J dropped 0 bases, with 18 bases sitting between them. CDR1 MNHEY and CDR2 SMNVEV come from the germline V gene (reference sequence). The CDR3 spans 18 residues.

This clonotype was seen a few times. The chain recombines TRBV29-1 with TRBJ2-3; either TRBD1 or TRBD2 may fit D (5 bases each). Germline V gene data show CDR1 as SQVTM and CDR2 as ANQGSEA. This CDR3 has 14 amino acids. Trimming took 7 bases from V and 0 from J, leaving 14 bases between them. The CDR3 protein is CSGAGTASTDTQYF. The CDR3, as DNA: TGCAGCGGAGCCGGGACGGCTAGCACAGATACGCAGTATTTT.

This clonotype was seen only a few times. The rearrangement uses TRBV10-3 and TRBJ2-7; TRBD1 matches 7 bases. Germline CDR1 and CDR2: ENHRY and SYGVKD. CDR3 length equals 15 residues. With 0 bases clipped from V and 0 bases from J, the junction kept 2 bases outside the gene matches. CDR3: CAISESDRSSYEQYF. The CDR3 DNA reads as TGTGCCATCAGTGAGTCGGACAGGAGCTCCTACGAGCAGTACTTC.